This entry is about one T cell receptor beta chain. The antigen this receptor binds is unknown. No much larger clone is present one base from it, and per-base qualities are unavailable. The germline V gene (reference sequence) specifies MNHEY as CDR1 and SMNVEV as CDR2. Trimming removed 3 bases from V and 11 bases from J, leaving 16 bases between the germline ends. Counted from cysteine to phenylalanine, this CDR3 has 13 amino acids. The DNA shown is the 39-base CDR3, in frame from base 1. TCRbeta CDR3 regions were amplified from genomic DNA by means of the immunoSEQ Assay, a bias-controlled multiplex PCR. In the source study's methods: The number of nucleated cells in each sample was estimated by amplification of reference gene primers within the assay. To quantify the absolute abundance of each unique TCRbeta CDR3 rearrangement, sequence reads were collapsed and filtered. Productive Simpson clonality was computed per sample as the square root of Simpson's diversity index over productive rearrangements. Sourced from immuneACCESS, this table was stored by TCRdb with only in-frame sequences that have V and J called. A share of the clones is absent; for the studies checked, an unresolved V gene accounts for under half, and the remainder has no known explanation. V, J and clone size were drawn from that table, and D and trimming were deduced from the DNA. The sample records 150,000 to 200,000 clones, 82% of which are singletons. The ten biggest clones cover roughly 6.4% of the sample.

At one collaborating source in Seattle, patients were enrolled during active infection and were followed longitudinally through the course of disease. Collaborating institutions collected whole blood in K2EDTA tubes following their own protocols. Collaborator samples were shipped for TCRbeta analysis as frozen whole blood, isolated PBMCs, or DNA extracted from either sample type. This entry comes from a study of blood T cell repertoires in COVID-19 (dated by TCRdb to 2020 to 2021). For the wider study: Samples from collaborators originated in the United States, Italy and Spain and spanned both the acute and convalescent phases of COVID-19. A de-identified subject ID, COVID-19 status, age in years and sex were almost always included in the sample metadata. The prospective study material was composed of cDNA or gDNA derived from T cells, B-cell-depleted T cells, or PBMCs. Deeply sampled blood TCRbeta repertoires from subjects exposed to, actively infected with, or recovered from COVID-19 were included in the dataset. Where available, HLA class I and class II types were obtained from metadata supplied by the sample provider rather than from assay-based typing. The samples were drawn from the first 160 participants of the ongoing ImmuneRACE study and from some 1,300 subjects provided by 6 global collaborators. The repertoires were made available in a free public database intended to serve as a resource for research on the immune response to SARS-CoV-2.

Summary of the overall study and its limitations: How much clinical and demographic metadata was included differed by source and by participant, and the metadata was provided uncurated.

Recombination connected TRBV27 to TRBJ2-5, with a tentative D gene TRBD2 over 5 matching bases. The sample was peripheral blood. The receptor was isolated from a woman in her thirties or forties with COVID-19, enrolled during active disease. The CDR3 reads CASSLAASLAQYF. In nucleotides, the sequence is TGTGCCAGCAGTTTGGCAGCTAGTCTAGCTCAGTACTTC.